A selection of T cell receptor beta chains follows, all from one sample in a study of technical replicates of blood from a few donors. Here immunoSEQ multiplex PCR was the method, and the copy in TCRdb shows in-frame clones only, minus some. The sample holds 30,000 to 40,000 clones; roughly nine tenths are singletons and the top ten take about 4%. The sequencing sample was made of PBMCs. The receptors shown here come from a human donor in good health. Some clones in this sample may be carry-over from other donors' samples. Both conserved end residues are part of each CDR3. A D gene is named only where the DNA matches it firmly. Not all rows give a size; the values are once, few, many and, for expanded clones, a class.

clone_size: .
j_call: TRBJ2-5
v_call: TRBV5-1
d_call: .
cdr3_aa: CASSPGLQETQYF
cdr3_nt: TGCGCCAGCAGCCCGGGACTCCAAGAGACCCAGTACTTC

clone_size: once
j_call: TRBJ1-6
v_call: TRBV19
d_call: TRBD1
cdr3_aa: CAGSTGTGSSYNSPLHF
cdr3_nt: TGTGCCGGAAGCACCGGGACAGGGAGCTCCTATAATTCACCCCTCCACTTT

clone_size: .
j_call: TRBJ1-2
v_call: TRBV27
d_call: .
cdr3_aa: CASGPQGNYGYTF
cdr3_nt: TGTGCCAGCGGCCCCCAGGGGAACTATGGCTACACCTTC

clone_size: .
j_call: TRBJ2-1
v_call: TRBV4-3
d_call: TRBD2
cdr3_aa: CASSPSVAGGNNEQFF
cdr3_nt: TGCGCCAGCAGCCCTTCTGTAGCGGGAGGGAACAATGAGCAGTTCTTC

clone_size: .
j_call: TRBJ2-7
v_call: TRBV27
d_call: .
cdr3_aa: CASSPSSYYEQYF
cdr3_nt: TGTGCCAGCAGTCCCTCTTCTTACTACGAGCAGTACTTC

clone_size: once
j_call: TRBJ2-2
v_call: TRBV9
d_call: TRBD1
cdr3_aa: CASSVIGDRGYTGELFF
cdr3_nt: TGTGCCAGCAGCGTAATTGGGGACAGGGGCTACACCGGGGAGCTGTTTTTT

clone_size: .
j_call: TRBJ2-3
v_call: TRBV2
d_call: TRBD2
cdr3_aa: CASKEYGLAGRTDTQYF
cdr3_nt: TGTGCCAGCAAAGAGTACGGTCTAGCGGGCCGCACAGATACGCAGTATTTT

clone_size: .
j_call: TRBJ2-5
v_call: TRBV7-9
d_call: TRBD2
cdr3_aa: CASSPLAGGLETQYF
cdr3_nt: TGTGCCAGCAGCCCCCTAGCGGGGGGGCTAGAGACCCAGTACTTC

clone_size: .
j_call: TRBJ2-3
v_call: TRBV5-1
d_call: TRBD1
cdr3_aa: CASSSDRANVDTQYF
cdr3_nt: TGCGCCAGCAGCTCCGACAGGGCGAATGTCGATACGCAGTATTTT

clone_size: .
j_call: TRBJ2-5
v_call: TRBV7-9
d_call: .
cdr3_aa: CASSPRREPQETQYF
cdr3_nt: TGTGCCAGCAGCCCCCGCAGGGAACCACAAGAGACCCAGTACTTC

clone_size: .
j_call: TRBJ1-5
v_call: TRBV7-8
d_call: .
cdr3_aa: CASSLQPGQPQHF
cdr3_nt: TGTGCCAGCAGCTTACAACCCGGGCAGCCCCAGCATTTT

clone_size: .
j_call: TRBJ2-7
v_call: TRBV29-1
d_call: TRBD1
cdr3_aa: CSARDSSYEQYF
cdr3_nt: TGCAGCGCCCGGGACAGCTCCTACGAGCAGTACTTC

clone_size: .
j_call: TRBJ1-2
v_call: TRBV2
d_call: .
cdr3_aa: CASSDYASSYGYTF
cdr3_nt: TGTGCCAGCAGTGATTACGCCTCTAGCTATGGCTACACCTTC

clone_size: .
j_call: TRBJ2-3
v_call: TRBV2
d_call: TRBD2
cdr3_aa: CASILTSAAPDTQYF
cdr3_nt: TGTGCCAGCATTCTGACTAGCGCTGCTCCAGATACGCAGTATTTT

clone_size: .
j_call: TRBJ2-6
v_call: TRBV9
d_call: .
cdr3_aa: CASGRGTASGANVLTF
cdr3_nt: TGTGCCAGCGGCCGGGGGACCGCCTCTGGGGCCAACGTCCTGACTTTC

clone_size: .
j_call: TRBJ1-2
v_call: TRBV7-9
d_call: .
cdr3_aa: CASSLIFGRRTNYGYTF
cdr3_nt: TGTGCCAGCAGCTTAATCTTCGGTAGGAGGACTAACTATGGCTACACCTTC

clone_size: .
j_call: TRBJ1-3
v_call: TRBV18
d_call: .
cdr3_aa: CASSPKKSGGNTIYF
cdr3_nt: TGTGCCAGCTCGCCCAAGAAATCGGGAGGAAACACCATATATTTT

clone_size: few
j_call: TRBJ1-1
v_call: TRBV9
d_call: .
cdr3_aa: CASSPRQETMNTEAFF
cdr3_nt: TGTGCCAGCAGCCCCCGACAGGAGACGATGAACACTGAAGCTTTCTTT

clone_size: .
j_call: TRBJ2-7
v_call: TRBV11-2
d_call: .
cdr3_aa: CASSLSLASYEQYF
cdr3_nt: TGTGCCAGCAGCCTGAGCCTAGCGAGCTACGAGCAGTACTTC

clone_size: .
j_call: TRBJ2-7
v_call: TRBV6-6
d_call: TRBD2
cdr3_aa: CASSYSASGAYEQYF
cdr3_nt: TGTGCCAGCAGTTACTCGGCTAGCGGGGCCTACGAGCAGTACTTC

clone_size: .
j_call: TRBJ2-2
v_call: TRBV19
d_call: TRBD2
cdr3_aa: CASSMTSGVRGELFF
cdr3_nt: TGTGCCAGTAGTATGACTAGCGGGGTGCGGGGGGAGCTGTTTTTT

clone_size: .
j_call: TRBJ2-7
v_call: TRBV7-2
d_call: TRBD2
cdr3_aa: CASSLSGGNNEQYF
cdr3_nt: TGTGCCAGCAGCTTGAGCGGGGGAAACAACGAGCAGTACTTC

clone_size: .
j_call: TRBJ2-1
v_call: TRBV6-5
d_call: .
cdr3_aa: CASSRTNSYNEQFF
cdr3_nt: TGTGCCAGCAGCCGGACTAACTCCTACAATGAGCAGTTCTTC

clone_size: .
j_call: TRBJ2-1
v_call: TRBV6-1
d_call: .
cdr3_aa: CASRFSYNEQFF
cdr3_nt: TGTGCCAGCAGATTCAGTTACAATGAGCAGTTCTTC

clone_size: .
j_call: TRBJ1-5
v_call: TRBV5-6
d_call: .
cdr3_aa: CASSSGRNQPQHF
cdr3_nt: TGTGCCAGCAGCTCGGGGAGAAATCAGCCCCAGCATTTT

clone_size: .
j_call: TRBJ2-2
v_call: TRBV6-1
d_call: TRBD2
cdr3_aa: CASSERTRGMVAGGFGTGELFF
cdr3_nt: TGTGCCAGCAGTGAACGGACGAGGGGGATGGTAGCGGGGGGGTTTGGGACCGGGGAGCTGTTTTTT

clone_size: .
j_call: TRBJ2-7
v_call: TRBV20-1
d_call: TRBD1
cdr3_aa: CSAQGVGKQYF
cdr3_nt: TGCAGTGCCCAGGGGGTAGGCAAGCAGTACTTC

clone_size: .
j_call: TRBJ1-2
v_call: TRBV5-4
d_call: .
cdr3_aa: CASSFYRINYGYTF
cdr3_nt: TGTGCCAGCAGCTTTTACAGGATTAACTATGGCTACACCTTC

clone_size: .
j_call: TRBJ1-3
v_call: TRBV7-8
d_call: TRBD1
cdr3_aa: CASSLSGQGDSGNTIYF
cdr3_nt: TGTGCCAGCAGCCTATCCGGACAGGGAGACTCTGGAAACACCATATATTTT

clone_size: once
j_call: TRBJ2-7
v_call: TRBV5-1
d_call: TRBD2
cdr3_aa: CASSLTSAYEQYF
cdr3_nt: TGCGCCAGCAGCTTGACTAGCGCCTACGAGCAGTACTTC

clone_size: .
j_call: TRBJ2-1
v_call: TRBV5-1
d_call: TRBD2
cdr3_aa: CASSPRGGQNNEQFF
cdr3_nt: TGCGCCAGCAGCCCGCGGGGGGGCCAGAACAATGAGCAGTTCTTC

clone_size: few
j_call: TRBJ2-3
v_call: TRBV6-5
d_call: .
cdr3_aa: CASSPSPTLADTQYF
cdr3_nt: TGTGCCAGCAGCCCCTCGCCGACCCTAGCCGATACGCAGTATTTT

clone_size: .
j_call: TRBJ2-2
v_call: TRBV5-1
d_call: TRBD1
cdr3_aa: CASSLLAGGSGELFF
cdr3_nt: TGCGCCAGCAGCTTGTTGGCAGGGGGCTCCGGGGAGCTGTTTTTT

clone_size: .
j_call: TRBJ1-2
v_call: TRBV9
d_call: TRBD1
cdr3_aa: CASSVGTGAIVGYTF
cdr3_nt: TGTGCCAGCAGCGTAGGGACAGGGGCCATAGTGGGCTACACCTTC

clone_size: .
j_call: TRBJ1-2
v_call: TRBV10-3
d_call: .
cdr3_aa: CAITPDSYGYTF
cdr3_nt: TGTGCCATCACCCCGGACAGCTATGGCTACACCTTC

clone_size: .
j_call: TRBJ2-7
v_call: TRBV28
d_call: TRBD1
cdr3_aa: CASSRGQGQGETYEQYF
cdr3_nt: TGTGCCAGCAGTAGGGGCCAGGGGCAGGGGGAAACCTACGAGCAGTACTTC

clone_size: .
j_call: TRBJ2-3
v_call: TRBV5-1
d_call: TRBD2
cdr3_aa: CASSSSGRGGTDTQYF
cdr3_nt: TGCGCCAGCAGCTCCAGCGGGAGAGGAGGCACAGATACGCAGTATTTT

clone_size: .
j_call: TRBJ2-7
v_call: TRBV10-3
d_call: TRBD1
cdr3_aa: CAIAEDRALSYEQYF
cdr3_nt: TGTGCCATAGCCGAGGACAGGGCCCTTTCCTACGAGCAGTACTTC

clone_size: .
j_call: TRBJ1-5
v_call: TRBV6-5
d_call: .
cdr3_aa: CASRRDSNQPQHF
cdr3_nt: TGTGCCAGCAGAAGAGATAGCAATCAGCCCCAGCATTTT

clone_size: .
j_call: TRBJ1-2
v_call: TRBV6-6
d_call: TRBD1
cdr3_aa: CASSYDRGPYGYTF
cdr3_nt: TGTGCCAGCAGCTACGACAGGGGACCCTATGGCTACACCTTC

clone_size: .
j_call: TRBJ1-1
v_call: TRBV5-1
d_call: .
cdr3_aa: CASSLGGEETEAFF
cdr3_nt: TGCGCCAGCAGCTTGGGCGGGGAGGAGACTGAAGCTTTCTTT

clone_size: .
j_call: TRBJ2-3
v_call: TRBV2
d_call: TRBD1
cdr3_aa: CASSETGWGDTQYF
cdr3_nt: TGTGCCAGCTCCGAGACAGGGTGGGGGGATACGCAGTATTTT

clone_size: .
j_call: TRBJ1-1
v_call: TRBV28
d_call: TRBD1
cdr3_aa: CASTPLDRAEAFF
cdr3_nt: TGTGCCAGCACCCCTTTGGACAGGGCTGAAGCTTTCTTT

clone_size: .
j_call: TRBJ1-1
v_call: TRBV4-1
d_call: .
cdr3_aa: CASRNRQNTEAFF
cdr3_nt: TGCGCCAGCAGAAATCGACAGAACACTGAAGCTTTCTTT

clone_size: .
j_call: TRBJ2-1
v_call: TRBV27
d_call: TRBD1
cdr3_aa: CASSSPDRPDEQFF
cdr3_nt: TGTGCCAGCAGTTCACCGGACAGGCCCGATGAGCAGTTCTTC

clone_size: few
j_call: TRBJ2-2
v_call: TRBV30
d_call: .
cdr3_aa: CAWTPSEGELFF
cdr3_nt: TGTGCCTGGACCCCCTCGGAGGGGGAGCTGTTTTTT

clone_size: .
j_call: TRBJ2-7
v_call: TRBV13
d_call: TRBD2
cdr3_aa: CASSWRLAGATYEQYF
cdr3_nt: TGTGCCAGCAGCTGGCGACTAGCGGGAGCGACCTACGAGCAGTACTTC

clone_size: once
j_call: TRBJ2-5
v_call: TRBV7-8
d_call: .
cdr3_aa: CASSLLLRAETQYF
cdr3_nt: TGTGCCAGCAGCTTACTGCTGCGGGCGGAGACCCAGTACTTC

clone_size: .
j_call: TRBJ1-1
v_call: TRBV6-5
d_call: TRBD1
cdr3_aa: CASSYSSGGTEAFF
cdr3_nt: TGTGCCAGCAGTTACTCTTCAGGGGGCACTGAAGCTTTCTTT

clone_size: .
j_call: TRBJ1-4
v_call: TRBV25-1
d_call: .
cdr3_aa: CASKDSFNEKLFF
cdr3_nt: TGTGCCAGCAAGGACAGCTTTAATGAAAAACTGTTTTTT